The clone carrying this TCR beta chain was seen repeatedly, ten times or more. A junction boundary mismatches the germline segment, possibly from a read error. TCRdb passed the 5' RACE reads through MiXCR, listing each CDR3 protein once. Among tens of thousands of distinct CDR3 sequences listed, less than 15% were seen once. This entry comes from a study of early T cells in non-severe SARS-CoV-2 infection. The CDR3 is 13 amino acids. Germline V gene data show CDR1 as SSHAT and CDR2 as FNYEAQ (reference sequence). The chain carries TRBV7-7 and TRBJ2-1; 7 bases align to TRBD2. This receptor was identified in an adult who was a healthcare worker with PCR-confirmed SARS-CoV-2 infection or an uninfected control (not recorded which). The sample taken for sequencing was whole blood. CDR3 protein: CASSLARGSEQFF. For the CDR3, the DNA is TGTGCTAGCAGCTTAGCGCGGGGGAGTGAGCAGTTCTTC.